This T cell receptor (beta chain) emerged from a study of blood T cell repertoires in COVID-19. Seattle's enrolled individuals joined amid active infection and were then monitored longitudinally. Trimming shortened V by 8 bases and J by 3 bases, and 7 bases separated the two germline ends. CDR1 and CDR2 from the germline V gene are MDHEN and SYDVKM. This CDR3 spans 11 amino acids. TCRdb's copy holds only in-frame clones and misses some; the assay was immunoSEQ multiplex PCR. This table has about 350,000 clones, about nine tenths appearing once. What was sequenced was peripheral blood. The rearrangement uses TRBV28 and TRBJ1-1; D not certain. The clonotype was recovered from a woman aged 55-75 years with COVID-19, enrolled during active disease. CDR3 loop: CASLGHTEAFF. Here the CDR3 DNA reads TGTGCCAGCCTAGGTCACACTGAAGCTTTCTTT.